The 30 T cell receptor beta chains in this list originate from one sample, sequenced in a study of blood T cells in healthy people across ages. PCR was performed a second time for roughly 7 to 12 cycles using a sample-barcoded 5' primer and a J-beta primer mix. Via MiXCR, TCRdb re-called the 5' RACE reads, giving one row per CDR3 protein. Of nearly 800,000 distinct CDR3 sequences detected, approximately 53% appear once; the ten largest clones hold around 24%. What was sequenced was blood. Receptors originate from a man in his forties or fifties in good health.

This chain links TRBV11-2 with TRBJ2-1, with TRBD2 identical over 10 bases. Trimming at V came to 1 base and at J to 0 bases, leaving 18 bases not matched to a gene. Germline V gene data show CDR1 as SGHAT and CDR2 as FQNNGV. The CDR3 runs 22 residues. The CDR3 sequence is CASSLVESVRLAGVPSYNEQFF. The DNA for the CDR3 is TGTGCCAGCAGCTTAGTTGAGTCGGTGAGGCTAGCGGGAGTTCCCTCCTACAATGAGCAGTTCTTC.

The genes are TRBV7-2 and TRBJ2-5; TRBD2 matches 11 bases. The J call may be incorrect, as the DNA end agrees better with TRBJ2-7. The germline V gene encodes CDR1 SGHTA and CDR2 FQGNSA. The CDR3 sequence is 15 residues long. CDR3 amino acids: CASSTLAGAEYEQYF. CDR3 DNA sequence: TGTGCCAGCAGCACACTAGCGGGAGCCGAATACGAGCAGTACTTC.

In its sample, this clonotype was seen a few times. The gene calls are TRBV28 and TRBJ2-6; perhaps TRBD1 as D (6 bases). The V gene lost 1 base and the J gene lost 0 bases, with 13 bases spanning the gap. The CDR3 length is 18 residues. Germline assignment: CDR1 MDHEN and CDR2 SYDVKM. The chain's CDR3 is CASSLLAGADSGANVLTF. Here the CDR3 DNA reads TGTGCCAGCAGTTTATTGGCAGGGGCCGACTCTGGGGCCAACGTCCTGACTTTC. Drawing the rest from reference TRBV28 and TRBJ2-6, the complete variable domain is DVKVTQSSRYLVKRTGEKVFLECVQDMDHENMFWYRQDPGLGLRLIYFSYDVKMKEKGDIPEGYSVSREKKERFSLILESASTNQTSMYLCASSLLAGADSGANVLTFGAGSRLTVL.

This clonotype was seen a few times. The J gene is TRBJ2-5, the V gene TRBV11-2; possible D gene TRBD2, 6 bases. Trimming took 5 bases from V and 5 from J, leaving 18 bases between them. The CDR3 runs to 15 residues. Germline V gives CDR1 SGHAT, CDR2 FQNNGV. CDR3 coding DNA: TGTGCCAGCAGCCGTAGGGCGGGGATAGAGGAGACCCAGTACTTC. Translating gives CASSRRAGIEETQYF.

A word on this clonotype: A junction boundary mismatches the germline segment, possibly from a read error. This chain connects TRBV28 to TRBJ1-2; 7 nucleotides agree with TRBD1. Germline V gene lookup returns CDR1 MDHEN and CDR2 SYDVKM. The CDR3 has 14 amino acids. For the CDR3, the DNA is TGCGCCAGCAGTTTACTAGGGGCAGGGGGGCGCTACACCTTC. Translation gives CASSLLGAGGRYTF.

This chain connects TRBV3-1 to TRBJ2-5; 10 positions match TRBD1. With V trimmed by 3 bases and J by 2 bases, 3 bases remained unmatched. This CDR3 region has 15 residues. The germline V gene has CDR1 LGHDT and CDR2 YNNKEL (reference sequence). This CDR3 is CASSHRDRGQETQYF. CDR3 nucleotides: TGTGCCAGCAGCCATCGGGACAGGGGACAAGAGACCCAGTACTTC.

The gene calls are TRBV6-2 or TRBV6-3 and TRBJ2-1, with 11 bases lining up with TRBD2. Germline V lookup: CDR1 MNHEY, CDR2 SVGEGT. V gave up 5 bases and J gave up 1 base; unmatched junction bases: 13. This CDR3 spans 19 amino acids. Here the CDR3 reads CASSLGTSGRSRSYNEQFF. DNA for the CDR3: TGTGCCAGCAGTCTAGGTACTAGCGGGAGATCTCGGTCCTACAATGAGCAGTTCTTC.

This clonotype was counted only a few times. V is TRBV7-2 and J is TRBJ1-2; 8 nucleotides agree with TRBD1. J lost 8 bases, V lost 4 bases, and 12 bases had no gene match. The germline V gene has CDR1 SGHTA and CDR2 FQGNSA. CDR3 size: 15 residues. The CDR3: CASSSGDRMLSGYTF. CDR3 in DNA: TGTGCCAGCAGCTCCGGGGACAGGATGTTATCGGGCTACACCTTC.

This sequence joins TRBV9 and TRBJ2-3; D call uncertain. Trimming pared 0 bases from V and 0 bases from J, leaving 17 bases between. The CDR3 loop spans 18 amino acids. Germline V gives CDR1 SGDLS, CDR2 YYNGEE. CDR3 sequence reads: CASSVEMPGNPSTDTQYF. The CDR3 DNA follows: TGTGCCAGCAGCGTAGAGATGCCAGGCAACCCTAGCACAGATACGCAGTATTTT.

V and J are TRBV10-3 and TRBJ2-4; 8 nucleotides match TRBD1. TRBJ2-7 explains the end of the DNA better; the J call may be wrong. The germline V gene has CDR1 ENHRY and CDR2 SYGVKD. This CDR3 comprises 13 residues. CDR3: CATVRQGSYEQYF. The CDR3, as DNA: TGTGCCACCGTGCGACAGGGGAGCTACGAGCAGTACTTC.

This clonotype was found a few times. This chain connects TRBV21-1 to TRBJ2-3; the table calls TRBD2, which could not be checked here. TRBV21-1 is deemed a pseudogene. The CDR3 length is 14 residues. The CDR3 spells CAAPASGGAATQYF. The CDR3 DNA reads TGTGCCGCCCCGGCTAGCGGGGGGGCGGCTACGCAGTATTTT.

Note on this clonotype: Its ends do not fully match the called genes, so a read error is possible. The chain employs TRBV4-3 and TRBJ2-7; 7 nucleotides align to TRBD2. Germline V CDR1 and CDR2: LGHNA, YSLEER. CDR3 length: 14 residues. The CDR3 loop is CASGQILASSEQYF. CDR3 DNA: TGCGCCAGCGGCCAAATACTAGCGTCGAGCGAGCAGTACTTC.

This chain uses TRBV7-7 with TRBJ2-2, with D hard to call. The V and J ends lost 5 bases and 1 base respectively, with 14 bases between them. CDR3 size: 16 residues. CDR1 is SSHAT and CDR2 is FNYEAQ in the germline V gene (reference sequence). CDR3 residues: CASSVPPNLNTGELFF. The CDR3 nucleotides read TGTGCCAGCAGCGTACCCCCCAACTTGAACACCGGGGAGCTGTTTTTT.

V is TRBV11-2 and J is TRBJ2-7; a weak D match, TRBD2 (6 bases). The CDR3 covers 18 residues. Looked up from germline, CDR1 is SGHAT and CDR2 is FQNNGV. V was clipped by 0 bases and J by 3 bases, with 21 bases between them. The CDR3 DNA reads as TGTGCCAGCAGCTTAGATAAAGGGTTCTCTGGGGGGAACTACGAGCAGTACTTC. Protein sequence: CASSLDKGFSGGNYEQYF.

CDR3 DNA: TGTGCCACCAGCTTTTCCATGGGCGGGGGGGCTACAGATACGCAGTATTTT. Its protein product is CATSFSMGGGATDTQYF. This chain uses TRBV15 with TRBJ2-3; 9 bases are a match to TRBD2. V lost 5 bases, J lost 3 bases, and 12 bases stayed unmatched. The CDR3 covers 17 residues. Germline values: CDR1 LNHNV, CDR2 YYDKDF (reference sequence). The full variable domain, rest sourced from reference TRBV15 and TRBJ2-3, is DAMVIQNPRYQVTQFGKPVTLSCSQTLNHNVMYWYQQKSSQAPKLLFHYYDKDFNNEADTPDNFQSRRPNTSFCFLDIRSPGLGDTAMYLCATSFSMGGGATDTQYFGPGTRLTVL.

The rearrangement joins TRBV7-3 to TRBJ2-1, with a tentative D call TRBD1 (6 bases). The CDR3 has 15 residues. Between the trimmed V and J ends, which lost 4 bases and 4 bases, there was a span of 14 bases. Germline values: CDR1 SGHTA, CDR2 FQGTGA. CDR3 coding DNA: TGTGCCAGCAGCTCCCACAGGGACGGGTACAATGAGCAGTTCTTC. As protein: CASSSHRDGYNEQFF.

This clonotype was recorded once. The V call is TRBV7-3, the J call TRBJ2-5, with TRBD1 matching over 9 bases. V was clipped by 5 bases and J by 5 bases; unmatched bases: 6. The CDR3 sequence is 14 residues long. Per germline, CDR1 SGHTA and CDR2 FQGTGA. The CDR3 region has the DNA TGTGCCAGCAGCGCCACAGGGGGCGTGGAGACCCAGTACTTC. Protein: CASSATGGVETQYF.

The CDR3 sequence is CSANQPWVNEQFF. In nucleotides, the CDR3 is TGCAGTGCGAACCAACCATGGGTCAATGAGCAGTTCTTC. The rearrangement uses TRBV20-1 and TRBJ2-1, with D hard to call. CDR1 and CDR2 from the germline V gene are DFQATT and SNEGSKA (reference sequence). V lost 6 bases, J lost 6 bases, and 15 bases lay in between. The CDR3 loop spans 13 amino acids.

This clonotype came up a few times. The chain combines TRBV20-1 with TRBJ2-3; D might be TRBD2 (6 bases). The CDR3 runs to 11 residues. Germline values: CDR1 DFQATT, CDR2 SNEGSKA (reference sequence). V lost 7 bases, J lost 9 bases, and 14 bases lay in between. The CDR3 DNA is TGCAGTGTCCCGGGACTCGGCACGCAGTATTTT. Encoded protein: CSVPGLGTQYF.

Ten or more counts support this clonotype. The chain carries TRBV20-1 and TRBJ1-2; D remains unclear. This CDR3 is 12 amino acids long. Trimming took 6 bases from V and 5 from J, leaving 13 bases between them. Germline CDR1 DFQATT, CDR2 SNEGSKA (reference sequence). DNA for the CDR3: TGCAGTGCCCAACGTCCTGGGTATGGCTACACCTTC. Protein product: CSAQRPGYGYTF.

J is TRBJ2-7 and V is TRBV7-2; maybe TRBD1 (5 bases). The DNA end lines up better with TRBJ2-4; the J call may be wrong. Germline assignment: CDR1 SGHTA and CDR2 FQGNSA. CDR3 length equals 15 residues. In nucleotides, the CDR3 is TGTGCCAGCAGCTTAGCTAGGGGAAGCTCGGACATTCAGTACTTC. It translates to CASSLARGSSDIQYF.

This clonotype has more than one count but fewer than ten. The chain is built from TRBV6-1 and TRBJ1-1; D remains ambiguous. This CDR3 has 13 amino acids. Germline assignment: CDR1 MNHNS and CDR2 SASEGT. Between the trimmed V and J ends, which lost 6 bases and 6 bases, there was a span of 14 bases. The CDR3 sequence is CASSLLRRAEAFF. CDR3 bases: TGTGCCAGCAGCCTGCTTAGGCGCGCTGAAGCTTTCTTT.

This clonotype was recorded at least ten times. V and J are TRBV20-1 and TRBJ2-1, with unresolved D. V was shortened by 6 bases and J by 6 bases, with 6 bases between the two germline ends. This CDR3 region has 10 residues. The germline V gene encodes CDR1 DFQATT and CDR2 SNEGSKA (reference sequence). The CDR3: CSAQRNEQFF. CDR3 in DNA: TGCAGTGCCCAACGCAATGAGCAGTTCTTC.

The rearrangement links TRBV12-3 or TRBV12-4 to TRBJ1-2; D perhaps matches TRBD1 (6 bases). This CDR3 is built from 16 residues. Trimming stripped 7 bases from V and 3 bases from J, with 21 bases between. The chain's CDR3 is CASTPGRGAGDYGYTF. CDR3 in DNA: TGTGCCAGCACTCCCGGCCGGGGGGCCGGGGACTATGGCTACACCTTC.

This chain links TRBV10-3 with TRBJ2-3, with D uncertain. This CDR3 has 13 residues. Germline assignment: CDR1 ENHRY and CDR2 SYGVKD. Trimming removed 3 bases from V and 7 bases from J, with 11 bases in between. The CDR3 region has the DNA TGTGCCATCAGTGAAGACTCAAGATATACGCAGTATTTT. As protein: CAISEDSRYTQYF.

This sequence joins TRBV28 and TRBJ1-2, with D possibly being TRBD1 (5 bases). CDR3 length: 12 amino acids. Trimming took off 6 bases at V and 6 bases at J, with 11 bases between the two ends. Germline values: CDR1 MDHEN, CDR2 SYDVKM. CDR3 nucleotide sequence: TGTGCCAGCAGCCCCAGGGCCCATGGCTACACCTTC. This sequence encodes CASSPRAHGYTF.

The rearrangement joins TRBV7-7 to TRBJ2-4, with TRBD1 as a possible D gene (6 bases). The J call may be wrong; the DNA end is better matched by TRBJ2-7. Germline-derived CDR1 and CDR2 are SSHAT and FNYEAQ (reference sequence). The CDR3 loop spans 13 amino acids. The CDR3 region is CASSPSDSYEQYF. CDR3 bases: TGTGCCAGCAGCCCGTCGGACAGCTACGAGCAGTACTTC.

The chain has TRBV21-1 and TRBJ2-3; whether TRBD2, the table's D call, matches the DNA was not checked. TRBV21-1 is an annotated pseudogene. The CDR3 is 18 residues long. CDR3 region: CASTKGLAGARRVDTQYF. In DNA, the CDR3 is TGTGCCAGCACGAAAGGACTAGCGGGGGCTCGCCGGGTAGATACGCAGTATTTT.

This clonotype was observed once. V is TRBV7-2 and J is TRBJ2-7, with a tentative D call TRBD1 (7 bases). Germline values: CDR1 SGHTA, CDR2 FQGNSA. V shed 4 bases and J shed 0 bases, with 13 bases lying between them. The length of the CDR3 is 15 residues. CDR3 protein: CASSSAGQSSYEQYF. The CDR3 DNA sequence: TGTGCCAGCAGCTCGGCGGGACAGAGCTCCTACGAGCAGTACTTC.

The chain links TRBV10-3 to TRBJ2-5; D is ambiguous. Trimming cost V 0 bases and J 2 bases, with 7 bases left between them. The CDR3 is 14 amino acids. Germline V CDR1 and CDR2: ENHRY, SYGVKD. CDR3 nucleotide sequence: TGTGCCATCAGTGAGTCGTACGGACAAGAGACCCAGTACTTC. Its translation is CAISESYGQETQYF.